These 30 T cell receptor beta chains were sequenced from one sample in a study of molecular identifiers for immune sequencing clone quantification. TCRdb used MiXCR to reprocess the PCR reads, holding one entry per CDR3 protein. The profile shows under 85,000 distinct CDR3 sequences, around a sixth of them singletons. Sequencing used naive CD8+ T cells from blood, with Jurkat cell RNA spiked in. Subset given: FACS-sorted CD8+CD4-CCR7+CD45RA+ naive T cells. The receptors here all came from a human donor in good health. Some libraries in this study had Jurkat cell RNA spiked in.

The chain has TRBV5-1 and TRBJ1-4, with a weak D call TRBD1 (5 bases). With 0 bases removed from V and 7 bases from J, the gap between germline ends came to 13 bases. The V gene's germline CDR1 is SGHRS and CDR2 YFSETQ. CDR3 size: 15 residues. This CDR3 is CASSLDFRVFEKLFF. In DNA form, the CDR3 reads TGCGCCAGCAGCTTGGATTTCAGGGTTTTTGAAAAACTGTTTTTT.

This clonotype was counted between two and nine times. The genes are TRBV27 and TRBJ2-7; TRBD1 matches at 7 bases. The V gene end was trimmed by 5 bases and the J gene end by 4 bases; junction bases not matched to a gene: 5. The CDR3 runs 13 residues. From germline, CDR1 is MNHEY and CDR2 SMNVEV (reference sequence). The CDR3 DNA is TGTGCCAGCAGTCAACTACAGGGGTACGAGCAGTACTTC. Protein: CASSQLQGYEQYF.

This clonotype was recorded at least ten times. The V call is TRBV15, the J call TRBJ2-7, with 9 bases lining up with TRBD2. The trim removed 4 bases at V and 5 bases at J, leaving 15 bases unmatched. The V gene's germline CDR1 is LNHNV and CDR2 YYDKDF (reference sequence). This CDR3 is built from 17 residues. DNA for the CDR3: TGTGCCACCAGCAAGAGGGGCCGGCTAGCGGGAAAAAACGAGCAGTACTTC. It encodes CATSKRGRLAGKNEQYF.

Of note for this clonotype: A read error is possible here, since a much larger clone lies one base away. This rearrangement joins TRBV11-2 to TRBJ2-2; D call uncertain. CDR1 and CDR2 from the germline V gene are SGHAT and FQNNGV. This CDR3 region has 14 residues. The CDR3 spells CAGSLISPTGELFF. Written as DNA, the CDR3 is TGTGCCGGCAGCTTAATTTCGCCCACCGGGGAGCTGTTTTTT. The full variable domain, rest sourced from reference TRBV11-2 and TRBJ2-2, is EAGVAQSPRYKIIEKRQSVAFWCNPISGHATLYWYQQILGQGPKLLIQFQNNGVVDDSQLPKDRFSAERLKGVDSTLKIQPAKLEDSAVYLCAGSLISPTGELFFGEGSRLTVL.

In its sample, this clonotype was seen many times. This chain links TRBV5-1 with TRBJ2-3, with 9 bases identical to TRBD1. From germline, CDR1 is SGHRS and CDR2 YFSETQ. This CDR3 has 16 amino acids. With V trimmed by 0 bases and J by 2 bases, 4 bases remained unmatched. This CDR3 is CASSLGTGDYTDTQYF. The CDR3 nucleotides are TGCGCCAGCAGCTTGGGGACAGGGGACTACACAGATACGCAGTATTTT.

This clonotype was observed many times. The chain uses TRBV25-1 and TRBJ1-1; tentatively, D is TRBD1 (5 bases). The germline gives CDR1 MGHDK, CDR2 SYGVNS. This CDR3 has 12 amino acids. Trimming took off 8 bases at V and 7 bases at J, with 14 bases between the two ends. CDR3 in amino acids: CASGPLQDEAFF. The DNA of the CDR3 is TGTGCCAGCGGACCGCTACAGGATGAAGCTTTCTTT.

At least ten counts were recorded for this clonotype. The CDR3 nucleotides read TGTGCCAGCAGCCCCCCCTTAGGGGGACCGAAGAACACTGAAGCTTTCTTT. Translated, it gives CASSPPLGGPKNTEAFF. The gene calls are TRBV11-3 and TRBJ1-1, with D possibly being TRBD1 (6 bases). This CDR3 region has 17 residues. V dropped 5 bases and J dropped 1 base, with 20 bases sitting between them. Germline V CDR1 and CDR2: SGHNT, YENEEA.

The chain links TRBV7-9 to TRBJ2-1; D is uncertain. V was trimmed by 6 bases and J by 4 bases, leaving 13 bases between them. The CDR3 is made up of 14 amino acids. Germline-derived CDR1 and CDR2 are SEHNR and FQNEAQ (reference sequence). The CDR3 is CASSPHLVYNEQFF. In DNA form, the CDR3 reads TGTGCCAGCAGTCCTCACTTGGTATACAATGAGCAGTTCTTC.

There are many counts of this clonotype. The chain links TRBV25-1 to TRBJ2-5; TRBD1 might be the D (6 bases). Germline values: CDR1 MGHDK, CDR2 SYGVNS. The CDR3 runs 15 residues. Trimming took 5 bases from V and 0 from J, leaving 13 bases between them. The CDR3 sequence is CASSNSGTYQETQYF. As DNA, the CDR3 is TGTGCCAGCAGTAACTCCGGGACATACCAAGAGACCCAGTACTTC.

The chain recombines TRBV14 with TRBJ2-1; TRBD2 might be the D (6 bases). Per the germline V gene, CDR1 is SGHDN and CDR2 is FVKESK. V lost 2 bases and J 5 bases, leaving 13 bases between the germline ends. The CDR3 has 15 amino acids. CDR3 in amino acids: CASSQLAKAHNEQFF. As DNA, the CDR3 is TGTGCCAGCAGCCAACTAGCGAAGGCACACAATGAGCAGTTCTTC.

This clonotype has a handful of counts. V and J are TRBV27 and TRBJ2-2; D not resolved. Trimming took off 5 bases at V and 2 bases at J, with 12 bases between the two ends. Per the germline V gene, CDR1 is MNHEY and CDR2 is SMNVEV (reference sequence). The CDR3 covers 15 residues. CDR3 sequence reads: CASSPSGANTGELFF. In DNA, the CDR3 is TGTGCCAGCAGTCCCTCGGGCGCTAACACCGGGGAGCTGTTTTTT.

The genes are TRBV14 and TRBJ1-6; D is unresolved. Trimming took off 9 bases at V and 5 bases at J, with 11 bases between the two ends. The CDR3 is made up of 13 amino acids. Per the germline V gene, CDR1 is SGHDN and CDR2 is FVKESK. The CDR3 DNA reads TGTGCCAGACTCGGGATCCATAATTCACCCCTCCACTTT. This gives the protein CARLGIHNSPLHF.

This clonotype was observed once. V and J are TRBV7-9 and TRBJ2-7; weak D call: TRBD2 (5 bases). V dropped 4 bases and J dropped 6 bases, with 13 bases sitting between them. The CDR3 has 13 residues. The germline gives CDR1 SEHNR, CDR2 FQNEAQ (reference sequence). CDR3 bases: TGTGCCAGCAGCTCCGTGCAACGGGGCGAGCAGTACTTC. Its protein is CASSSVQRGEQYF.

Note on this clonotype: A much larger clone sits a single nucleotide away, making a read error possible. The chain uses TRBV13 and TRBJ2-1; 9 nucleotides match TRBD2. The CDR3 contains 16 residues. The trim removed 6 bases at V and 5 bases at J, leaving 11 bases unmatched. Germline lookup yields CDR1 PRHDT and CDR2 FYEKMQ (reference sequence). The CDR3 coding sequence is TGTGCCAGCAGTTTTCTTACTAGCGGGCCCCACAATGAGCAGTTCTTC. This sequence encodes CASSFLTSGPHNEQFF.

Turning to this clonotype: The junction differs from germline at one of its ends, possibly a read error. This rearrangement joins TRBV12-3 or TRBV12-4 to TRBJ1-1; no firm D call. CDR3 length equals 16 residues. This CDR3 reads CVSSTIGWQLSTEAFF. The CDR3 region has the DNA TGTGTCAGCAGTACAATTGGCTGGCAGTTGAGCACTGAAGCTTTCTTT.

Ten or more counts support this clonotype. J is TRBJ1-1 and V is TRBV28, with D tentatively TRBD1 (6 bases). The CDR3 is 14 amino acids. Germline CDR1 and CDR2: MDHEN and SYDVKM. The V gene lost 3 bases and the J gene lost 7 bases, with 15 bases spanning the gap. The CDR3 sequence is CASSFPPRGNEAFF. DNA of the CDR3: TGTGCCAGCAGTTTCCCCCCCAGGGGAAATGAAGCTTTCTTT.

Ten or more counts support this clonotype. V gene TRBV7-8 combines with J gene TRBJ2-7, with a tentative D call TRBD2 (5 bases). Germline V gives CDR1 SGHVS, CDR2 FQNEAQ. V lost 10 bases to trimming and J lost 4 bases, with 11 bases between them. The CDR3 runs 11 residues. This CDR3 is CATTGGYEQYF. CDR3 DNA: TGTGCCACCACCGGAGGTTACGAGCAGTACTTC.

This clonotype showed up just once. The chain employs TRBV27 and TRBJ2-7, with D uncertain. The germline V and J ends were trimmed by 5 bases and 4 bases, with 9 bases remaining between them. The CDR3 loop spans 12 amino acids. Germline loops: CDR1 MNHEY, CDR2 SMNVEV (reference sequence). The CDR3 coding sequence is TGTGCCAGCAGTCACCCTGGATACGAGCAGTACTTC. This gives the protein CASSHPGYEQYF.

This clonotype was picked up many times. This sequence joins TRBV12-3 or TRBV12-4 and TRBJ2-3; D possibly matches TRBD1 or TRBD2 (5 bases each). V lost 3 bases to trimming and J lost 3 bases, with 19 bases between them. The CDR3 is 17 residues long. CDR3 region: CASSLSRVARSTDTQYF. The CDR3 DNA sequence: TGTGCCAGCAGTTTGTCCAGGGTAGCGAGAAGTACAGATACGCAGTATTTT.

This clonotype has at least ten counts. This sequence joins TRBV6-5 and TRBJ1-4; D unresolved. This CDR3 comprises 15 residues. In germline, CDR1 is MNHEY, CDR2 SVGAGI. V shed 2 bases and J shed 7 bases, with 14 bases lying between them. For the CDR3, the DNA is TGTGCCAGCAGTTACGCGGGCACCGCGGGTGAAAAACTGTTTTTT. This codes for CASSYAGTAGEKLFF.

This clonotype was seen at least ten times. V is TRBV13 and J is TRBJ1-2; D ambiguous. Germline V gene data show CDR1 as PRHDT and CDR2 as FYEKMQ (reference sequence). V lost 7 bases and J 1 base, leaving 10 bases between the germline ends. This CDR3 comprises 13 residues. The CDR3 is CASMERGNYGYTF. DNA of the CDR3: TGTGCCAGCATGGAACGGGGTAACTATGGCTACACCTTC.

This clonotype has a count of ten or more. The chain combines TRBV4-1 with TRBJ2-7; the D gene is possibly TRBD1 (6 bases). Germline CDR1 is MGHRA and CDR2 is YSYEKL. With 1 base removed from V and 5 bases from J, the gap between germline ends came to 15 bases. The CDR3 has 15 residues. CDR3 loop: CASSQGPRGSDEQYF. The CDR3 region has the DNA TGCGCCAGCAGCCAAGGGCCCAGGGGTTCTGACGAGCAGTACTTC.

The chain combines TRBV10-3 with TRBJ2-7, with D possibly matching TRBD1 (5 bases). The length of the CDR3 is 16 residues. Between the trimmed V and J ends, which lost 4 bases and 2 bases, there was a span of 18 bases. Looked up from germline, CDR1 is ENHRY and CDR2 is SYGVKD. In nucleotides, the CDR3 is TGTGCCATCAGTGGCCTATTGGGTCAGGGAACCTACGAGCAGTACTTC. It encodes CAISGLLGQGTYEQYF.

This clonotype was observed many times. The J gene is TRBJ1-2, the V gene TRBV29-1; 10 positions agree with TRBD1. CDR1 and CDR2 from the germline V gene are SQVTM and ANQGSEA. The CDR3 is 11 residues long. Losses at the gene ends were 7 bases for V and 6 bases for J; bases not matched to a gene: 2. CDR3 loop: CSGQGANGYTF. The CDR3 DNA sequence: TGCAGCGGACAGGGGGCCAATGGCTACACCTTC.

Ten or more counts support this clonotype. This chain joins TRBV9 and TRBJ2-2, with TRBD2 matching 8 bases. CDR3 length: 18 amino acids. Germline V gene lookup returns CDR1 SGDLS and CDR2 YYNGEE. After removal of 3 bases from V and 3 bases from J, the junction contained 13 bases not matched to a gene. This chain's CDR3 is CASSESPQRGSDTGELFF. CDR3 in DNA: TGTGCCAGCAGCGAGTCCCCTCAGCGGGGGTCCGACACCGGGGAGCTGTTTTTT.

This clonotype was detected ten times or more. J is TRBJ2-1 and V is TRBV4-2; D gene unclear. The CDR3 has 19 amino acids. The germline V and J ends were trimmed by 0 bases and 0 bases, with 18 bases remaining between them. Germline lookup yields CDR1 LGHNA and CDR2 YNFKEQ. CDR3 DNA sequence: TGTGCCAGCAGCCAAGATTGGCCTAGACAACCAAGCTCCTACAATGAGCAGTTCTTC. This gives the protein CASSQDWPRQPSSYNEQFF.

A note on this clonotype: Given a much more abundant clone one base away, this may be a read error. Here the CDR3 reads CASSLAPWEGGQPRHF. CDR3 DNA: TGTGCCAGCAGCTTAGCCCCGTGGGAAGGCGGTCAGCCCCGGCATTTT. The chain couples TRBV7-2 to TRBJ1-5; no clear D. CDR3 length equals 16 residues. CDR1 is SGHTA, CDR2 FQGNSA, per germline.

This clonotype was seen many times. The rearrangement links TRBV20-1 to TRBJ2-1, with D unclear. Deletions cut 7 bases from V and 5 bases from J, with 9 bases between. The CDR3 has 11 amino acids. Per germline, CDR1 DFQATT and CDR2 SNEGSKA (reference sequence). The CDR3 spells CSGPPDNEQFF. The CDR3 region has the DNA TGCAGTGGACCCCCGGACAATGAGCAGTTCTTC.

This clonotype was picked up many times. The chain has TRBV6-2 or TRBV6-3 and TRBJ2-7; D gene uncertain. Germline-derived CDR1 and CDR2 are MNHEY and SVGEGT. The CDR3 extends over 11 amino acids. Trimming took 5 bases from V and 6 from J, leaving 8 bases between them. CDR3 sequence (DNA): TGTGCCAGCAGTCTAGGTGTCGAGCAGTACTTC. Translating gives CASSLGVEQYF.

At least ten counts were recorded for this clonotype. The chain is built from TRBV6-2 or TRBV6-3 and TRBJ1-5; D not resolved. The CDR3 totals 13 residues. V lost 5 bases to trimming and J lost 6 bases, with 11 bases between them. Looked up from germline, CDR1 is MNHEY and CDR2 is SVGEGT. CDR3 DNA sequence: TGTGCCAGCAGTCCCTTTTTCGGTCAGCCCCAGCATTTT. Its translation: CASSPFFGQPQHF.